The 28 T cell receptor beta chains below all came from one sample that was sequenced in a study of blood T cell repertoires in COVID-19. TCRdb's copy holds only in-frame clones and misses some; the assay was immunoSEQ multiplex PCR. This table holds 150,000 to 200,000 clones, 86% found once. The sample comprised peripheral blood. These receptors were obtained from a man aged 18 to 30 with acute or convalescent COVID-19.

This clone has a handful of counts. The V and J genes are TRBV6-5 and TRBJ2-2; no clear D gene. Germline CDR1 reads MNHEY; CDR2 reads SVGAGI. This CDR3 has 15 amino acids. The V and J ends lost 0 bases and 6 bases respectively, with 11 bases between them. The CDR3 DNA is TGTGCCAGCAGTTACTCCGGTAGACAAGCCGGGGAGCTGTTTTTT. Its translation: CASSYSGRQAGELFF.

This chain links TRBV7-8 with TRBJ2-3; the match to TRBD1 covers 10 bases. This CDR3 is 15 amino acids long. V dropped 3 bases and J dropped 7; count of bases not matched to a gene: 7. CDR1 and CDR2 from the germline V gene are SGHVS and FQNEAQ. This chain's CDR3 is CASSFRDRGHNTQYF. CDR3 sequence (DNA): TGTGCCAGCAGCTTCCGGGACAGGGGTCACAATACGCAGTATTTT.

V gene TRBV20-1 combines with J gene TRBJ2-7; D is uncertain. This CDR3 comprises 11 residues. In germline, CDR1 is DFQATT, CDR2 SNEGSKA (reference sequence). Trimming shortened V by 3 bases and J by 5 bases, and 8 bases separated the two germline ends. For the CDR3, the DNA is TGCAGTGCTAGGTCAGGCCACGAGCAGTACGTC. The encoded protein is CSARSGHEQYV.

V is TRBV5-8 and J is TRBJ1-1; tentatively, D is TRBD1 (5 bases). Per the germline V gene, CDR1 is SGHTS and CDR2 is YDEGEE. The CDR3 consists of 16 residues. V dropped 0 bases and J dropped 7 bases, with 19 bases sitting between them. CDR3 in amino acids: CASSLDGGRRALEAFF. The CDR3 DNA reads as TGTGCCAGCAGCTTGGACGGGGGACGGCGGGCGCTTGAAGCTTTCTTT. The full variable domain, its missing parts supplied by reference TRBV5-8 and TRBJ1-1, is EAGVTQSPTHLIKTRGQQATLRCSPISGHTSVYWYQQALGLGLQFLLWYDEGEERNRGNFPPRFSGRQFPNYSSELNVNALELEDSALYLCASSLDGGRRALEAFFGQGTRLTVV.

The J gene is TRBJ1-5, the V gene TRBV10-2, with D possibly TRBD1 on 5 matching bases. Between the trimmed V and J ends, which lost 1 base and 5 bases, there was a span of 9 bases. This CDR3 spans 14 amino acids. Germline assignment: CDR1 WSHSY and CDR2 SAAADI. The DNA of the CDR3 is TGCGCCAGCAGTGAGTGGGGGGGAGATCAGCCCCAGCATTTT. Translating it yields CASSEWGGDQPQHF.

The chain is built from TRBV4-1 and TRBJ2-7; 7 bases match TRBD1. This CDR3 has 14 residues. With V trimmed by 4 bases and J by 0 bases, 3 bases remained unmatched. CDR1 and CDR2 from the germline V gene are MGHRA and YSYEKL. The CDR3 bases are TGCGCCAGCAGCCTGGGACAGAGCTCCTACGAGCAGTACTTC. As protein: CASSLGQSSYEQYF.

The chain uses TRBV19 and TRBJ2-1; 9 bases fit TRBD1. J lost 7 bases, V lost 8 bases, and 9 bases had no gene match. The CDR3 length is 14 residues. CDR1 and CDR2 from the germline V gene are LNHDA and SQIVND (reference sequence). CDR3: CASGRGTGMNEQFF. CDR3 bases: TGTGCCAGTGGGAGGGGGACAGGGATGAATGAGCAGTTCTTC.

The rearrangement joins TRBV6-5 to TRBJ1-4; D is possibly TRBD1 (6 bases). Trimming removed 6 bases from V and 1 base from J, with 9 bases in between. The CDR3 loop spans 14 amino acids. Germline values: CDR1 MNHEY, CDR2 SVGAGI. The CDR3 DNA follows: TGTGCCAGCAGCCAAGGGGGAACTAATGAAAAACTGTTTTTT. Protein: CASSQGGTNEKLFF.

This clone was counted only a few times. The chain combines TRBV7-6 with TRBJ1-5, with 8 bases lining up with TRBD1. Germline values: CDR1 SGHVS, CDR2 FNYEAQ. The length of the CDR3 is 17 residues. V trimming: 5 bases; J trimming: 0 bases; junction bases outside the gene matches: 9. CDR3 nucleotides: TGTGCCAGCAGCCGAGGACAGGGAGGGGTTAGCAATCAGCCCCAGCATTTT. Translating gives CASSRGQGGVSNQPQHF.

The V call is TRBV7-3, the J call TRBJ2-1, with D possibly being TRBD1 (5 bases). In germline, CDR1 is SGHTA, CDR2 FQGTGA. Trimming shortened V by 5 bases and J by 10 bases, and 12 bases separated the two germline ends. The CDR3 loop spans 12 amino acids. The CDR3 DNA sequence: TGTGCCAGCAGCCAAGGGGCCACAGAGCAGTTCTTC. Translated: CASSQGATEQFF.

This clone was counted once. The rearrangement links TRBV11-2 to TRBJ2-7; no reliable D call. The V end lost 4 bases, the J end lost 6 bases, and 10 bases lay between the germline ends. The CDR3 has 12 amino acids. CDR1 SGHAT and CDR2 FQNNGV come from the germline V gene. The CDR3 loop reads CASSSRKREQYV. DNA of the CDR3: TGTGCCAGCAGCTCGAGGAAGCGCGAGCAGTACGTC.

This clone has a single count. V usage is TRBV7-6 and J usage is TRBJ2-2; 12 bases line up with TRBD2. This CDR3 region has 17 residues. Germline V CDR1 and CDR2: SGHVS, FNYEAQ. The V and J ends lost 2 bases and 6 bases, in that order; junction bases with no gene match: 7. The chain's CDR3 is CASSLSLSSGGAGELFF. In DNA form, the CDR3 reads TGTGCCAGCAGCTTATCCCTCTCTAGCGGGGGGGCCGGGGAGCTGTTTTTT.

This clone was recorded only once. The J gene is TRBJ2-7, the V gene TRBV14; TRBD1 aligns across 8 bases. V dropped 2 bases and J dropped 4; count of bases not matched to a gene: 7. This CDR3 region has 15 residues. From germline, CDR1 is SGHDN and CDR2 FVKESK. The CDR3 nucleotides are TGTGCCAGCAGCCAATATGGGACAGGCCTTTACGAGCAGTACGTC. Its protein is CASSQYGTGLYEQYV.

The chain is built from TRBV30 and TRBJ1-5; D remains unclear. The CDR3 is 14 residues long. Germline V gives CDR1 GTSNPN, CDR2 SVGIG (reference sequence). The germline V and J ends were trimmed by 1 base and 6 bases, with 13 bases remaining between them. CDR3 coding DNA: TGTGCCTGGAGTGGCAGGTCGTCAGGTCAGCCCCAGCATTTT. This translates into CAWSGRSSGQPQHF.

The V gene is TRBV6-6, the J gene TRBJ2-7; TRBD2 matches 9 bases. The V and J ends lost 6 bases and 7 bases, in that order; junction bases with no gene match: 13. The length of the CDR3 is 15 residues. Germline V gives CDR1 MNHNY, CDR2 SVGAGI (reference sequence). The CDR3 loop reads CASSQTSSGAGEQYV. CDR3 DNA: TGTGCCAGCAGCCAAACATCTAGCGGGGCCGGAGAGCAGTACGTC.

The V gene is TRBV5-6, the J gene TRBJ1-4; maybe TRBD1 (5 bases). V was trimmed by 9 bases and J by 7 bases, leaving 16 bases between them. Looked up from germline, CDR1 is SGHDT and CDR2 is YYEEEE. There are 13 residues in the CDR3. CDR3 loop: CATDGGVPEKLFF. The CDR3 DNA reads TGTGCCACCGACGGGGGGGTCCCTGAAAAACTGTTTTTT. The full variable domain, in which reference TRBV5-6 and TRBJ1-4 provide the parts outside the CDR3, is DAGVTQSPTHLIKTRGQQVTLRCSPKSGHDTVSWYQQALGQGPQFIFQYYEEEERQRGNFPDRFSGHQFPNYSSELNVNALLLGDSALYLCATDGGVPEKLFFGSGTQLSVL.

This chain links TRBV30 with TRBJ1-1, with D possibly being TRBD1 (6 bases). V dropped 2 bases and J dropped 4 bases, with 11 bases sitting between them. The length of the CDR3 is 13 residues. Germline V gene sequence: CDR1 GTSNPN, CDR2 SVGIG (reference sequence). CDR3 amino acids: CAWSNRGATEAFF. The CDR3 DNA reads as TGTGCCTGGAGTAACCGGGGGGCCACTGAAGCTTTCTTT.

The chain is built from TRBV27 and TRBJ1-5; no reliable D call. The CDR3 has 13 amino acids. Per germline, CDR1 MNHEY and CDR2 SMNVEV (reference sequence). V lost 5 bases, J lost 7 bases, and 12 bases lay in between. The CDR3 bases are TGTGCCAGCAGTAGAAACGGGTGGCAGCCCCAGCATTTT. Translated, it gives CASSRNGWQPQHF.

This chain joins TRBV7-3 and TRBJ2-2, with 8 nucleotides matching TRBD2. Germline trimming cut 11 bases from V and 0 bases from J; bases unmatched to any gene: 2. The germline gives CDR1 SGHTA, CDR2 FQGTGA. This CDR3 spans 13 amino acids. CDR3 DNA: TGTGCCTCGGGGGGGCCGAACACCGGGGAGCTGTTTTTT. Protein product: CASGGPNTGELFF.

This chain joins TRBV7-3 and TRBJ2-3; D might be TRBD1 (6 bases). CDR3 length: 15 amino acids. Trimming took off 0 bases at V and 1 base at J, with 8 bases between the two ends. Germline loops: CDR1 SGHTA, CDR2 FQGTGA. CDR3: CASSLTPGGTDTQYF. CDR3 nucleotide sequence: TGTGCCAGCAGCTTAACCCCAGGGGGCACAGATACGCAGTATTTT. The variable domain in full, with the rest retrieved from reference TRBV7-3 and TRBJ2-3, is GAGVSQTPSNKVTEKGKYVELRCDPISGHTALYWYRQSLGQGPEFLIYFQGTGAADDSGLPNDRFFAVRPEGSVSTLKIQRTERGDSAVYLCASSLTPGGTDTQYFGPGTRLTVL.

Comment on this clone: In the same sample, other DNA sequences code for this CDR3. The chain combines TRBV6-5 with TRBJ1-5; D perhaps matches TRBD1 (6 bases). The CDR3 covers 14 residues. Germline V CDR1 and CDR2: MNHEY, SVGAGI. Trimming stripped 6 bases from V and 1 base from J, with 10 bases between. The CDR3: CASSLGQSNQPQHF. In DNA form, the CDR3 reads TGTGCCAGCAGCCTCGGACAGAGCAATCAGCCCCAGCATTTT.

This sequence joins TRBV7-8 and TRBJ2-3; 7 nucleotides line up with TRBD1. The germline V gene encodes CDR1 SGHVS and CDR2 FQNEAQ. This CDR3 comprises 15 residues. Losses at the gene ends were 6 bases for V and 4 bases for J; bases not matched to a gene: 10. The CDR3 loop reads CASRLSEGAPDTQYF. The CDR3 coding sequence is TGTGCCAGCAGGCTCTCTGAGGGGGCCCCAGATACGCAGTATTTT.

This chain joins TRBV3-1 (or the pseudogene TRBV3-2) and TRBJ2-6, with D uncertain. The CDR3 loop spans 15 amino acids. The ends were cut back, 1 base at V and 2 bases at J, with 6 bases in the middle. CDR1 and CDR2 from the germline V gene are LGHDT and YNNKEL (reference sequence). CDR3 coding DNA: TGTGCCAGCAGCCAAGGAAACACTGGGGCCAACGTCCTGACTTTC. Its translation: CASSQGNTGANVLTF.

The chain recombines TRBV5-4 with TRBJ2-7, with 9 bases that match TRBD1. This CDR3 region has 15 residues. Germline V lookup: CDR1 SGHNT, CDR2 YYREEE (reference sequence). The V segment lost 4 bases and the J segment 1 base; nucleotides outside the gene matches: 6. The CDR3 coding sequence is TGTGCCAGCAGCCGGCCCGACAGGGGGTCCTACGAGCAGTACTTC. It yields the protein CASSRPDRGSYEQYF.

The J gene is TRBJ1-1, the V gene TRBV10-3; 7 nucleotides match TRBD1. The CDR3 totals 13 residues. Unmatched junction bases numbered 3, after V lost 4 bases and J lost 4 bases. Germline V gene lookup returns CDR1 ENHRY and CDR2 SYGVKD. The DNA of the CDR3 is TGTGCCATCAGTGGACAGGGTGTCACTGAAGCTTTCTTT. This codes for CAISGQGVTEAFF.

This clone turned up a few times. The chain carries TRBV19 and TRBJ1-1, with TRBD1 identical over 12 bases. Germline V lookup: CDR1 LNHDA, CDR2 SQIVND (reference sequence). The V segment lost 7 bases and the J segment 6 bases; nucleotides outside the gene matches: 6. The CDR3 is 14 residues long. For the CDR3, the DNA is TGTGCCAGTACCCCCGGGACAGGGGGCTCTGAAGCTTTCTTT. It encodes CASTPGTGGSEAFF.

The count of this clone is one. V usage is TRBV5-4 and J usage is TRBJ2-1; TRBD1 matches 7 bases. This CDR3 region has 12 residues. The V gene's germline CDR1 is SGHNT and CDR2 YYREEE (reference sequence). Trimming took 2 bases from V and 13 from J; bases not matched to a gene: 6. Here the CDR3 DNA reads TGTGCCAGCAGCTTCGCACAGGGGTTTCAGTTCTTC. Protein product: CASSFAQGFQFF.

V and J are TRBV30 and TRBJ1-5, with TRBD1 identical over 9 bases. The CDR3 covers 15 residues. From germline, CDR1 is GTSNPN and CDR2 SVGIG (reference sequence). J lost 2 bases, V lost 2 bases, and 4 bases had no gene match. DNA of the CDR3: TGTGCCTGGAGTTGGGGACAGGGAGGCAATCAGCCCCAGCATTTT. Protein: CAWSWGQGGNQPQHF. The full variable domain, rest sourced from reference TRBV30 and TRBJ1-5, is SQTIHQWPATLVQPVGSPLSLECTVEGTSNPNLYWYRQAAGRGLQLLFYSVGIGQISSEVPQNLSASRPQDRQFILSSKKLLLSDSGFYLCAWSWGQGGNQPQHFGDGTRLSIL.